The sequence of this TCR beta chain was determined in a study of blood T cells in healthy people across ages. A second 7 to 11 cycle PCR used barcoded and J-beta primers. TCRdb recomputed calls from the 5' RACE reads with MiXCR, one row per CDR3 protein. Among roughly 1,500,000 distinct CDR3 sequences, 42% were seen once, and the ten largest hold 7.9%. V lost 5 bases, J lost 1 base, and 7 bases stayed unmatched. The germline V gene has CDR1 SEHNR and CDR2 FQNEAQ (reference sequence). This CDR3 is built from 15 residues. Per-sample PBMC isolation yielded at least 7 million cells. Per sample, no less than 5 micrograms of total RNA were extracted. For this clonotype: Its antigen is unidentified.

Study results and caveats: Naive and antigen-experienced cells were not separated, limiting conclusive comparison. TCR beta diversity, measured per million T cells, fell in a roughly linear way with age.

The chain has TRBV7-9 and TRBJ1-2; 7 nucleotides line up with TRBD1. The receptor was isolated from a woman aged 18-35 years in good health. The sequencing sample was made of blood. As DNA, the CDR3 is TGTGCCAGCAGCCACGACAGGGTTTTTAACTATGGCTACACCTTC. Its protein is CASSHDRVFNYGYTF.